This T cell receptor beta chain is drawn from a study of memory CD4+ T cells and cytomegalovirus serostatus. The data were produced by immunoSEQ multiplex PCR, yet TCRdb's version contains in-frame clones alone and is incomplete. The repertoire includes over 45,000 clones, over 80% of them detected once, and approximately 0.43% sits in the top ten. Only one count was recorded for this clone. J gave up 6 bases and V 5 bases, and 4 bases lay outside the gene matches. The CDR3 sequence is 13 residues long. In germline, CDR1 is MNHNS, CDR2 SASEGT. Single viable CD3+CD4+CD8-CD45RO+ cells were sorted as the memory CD4+ T cells.

The clonotype originates from an adult in good health and CMV-seronegative. This rearrangement joins TRBV6-1 to TRBJ1-2; 9 positions match TRBD1. The sequencing sample was made of memory CD4+ T cells from blood. The CDR3 reads CASSLQGAHGYTF. CDR3 sequence (DNA): TGTGCCAGCAGTTTACAGGGGGCGCATGGCTACACCTTC.